Reported below is one TCR beta chain. The V gene's germline CDR1 is SGHRS and CDR2 YFSETQ. The germline V and J ends were trimmed by 4 bases and 0 bases, with 14 bases remaining between them. The CDR3 runs to 16 residues. Per the original methods: Cell counts per sample came from amplifying reference gene primers. Sequencing was performed with immunoSEQ multiplex PCR; in TCRdb, only in-frame clones are kept and a portion is missing. V and J calls and clone size are those listed in that table; D and trimming were worked out from the DNA. The data contain about 100,000 clones, less than 85% of them singletons. These data originate in a study of blood T cell repertoires in COVID-19. Across the study: COVID-19 samples collected from the United States, Italy and Spain covered acute and convalescent phases. The analysed material was cDNA or gDNA that came from T cells, B-cell-depleted T cells, or PBMCs.

The chain recombines TRBV5-1 with TRBJ1-3, with D possibly matching TRBD1 (6 bases). The source of this sequence is a woman between 70 and 85 years old with active or convalescent COVID-19. Sequenced sample: peripheral blood. CDR3 residues: CASSKDSVNSGNTIYF. CDR3 DNA: TGCGCCAGCAGCAAGGACAGCGTCAACTCTGGAAACACCATATATTTT.